Listed below are T cell receptor beta chains from one sample, sequenced in a study of T-cell reconstitution after alpha-beta-depleted transplantation in children. TCRdb reprocessed the PCR reads via MiXCR and lists one record per CDR3 protein. This sample yields about 300,000 distinct CDR3 sequences, of which around 7.3% are seen a single time; over 7.5% belongs to the top ten. The specimen was peripheral blood, collected 360 days after TCRalphabeta/CD19-depleted stem cell transplant. The receptors shown here come from a female patient younger than 10 who had a stem cell transplant for Fanconi anemia, so the T cells may come from the graft donor. The CDR3 runs from the conserved cysteine through the conserved F or W. Each record gives: V gene, D gene, clone size, J gene, CDR3 DNA, CDR3 protein. D genes are given only for firm matches. Not every row has a clone size; where given, it reads once, few, many or a size class.

v_gene: TRBV7-3
d_gene: TRBD1
abundance: -
j_gene: TRBJ2-2
CDR3nt: TGTGCCAGCAGCCGAACAGGGGGCGCAAATACCGGGGAGCTGTTTTTT
CDR3aa: CASSRTGGANTGELFF

v_gene: TRBV2
d_gene: TRBD2
abundance: few
j_gene: TRBJ2-2
CDR3nt: TGTGCCAGCAAGCGGTCTCAGGACAGGGTGGATTGGACTAGCGGGACCGGGGAGCTGTTTTTT
CDR3aa: CASKRSQDRVDWTSGTGELFF

v_gene: TRBV5-1
d_gene: -
abundance: many
j_gene: TRBJ2-7
CDR3nt: TGCGCCAGCAGCTTGGTCCAAGCGGCCTACGAGCAGTACTTC
CDR3aa: CASSLVQAAYEQYF

v_gene: TRBV6-2/TRBV6-3
d_gene: -
abundance: many
j_gene: TRBJ2-4
CDR3nt: TGTGCCAGCAGTAGGGGACGGGTACAGTACTTC
CDR3aa: CASSRGRVQYF

v_gene: TRBV20-1
d_gene: -
abundance: -
j_gene: TRBJ2-7
CDR3nt: TGCAGTGCTAGGAAACCTATCTCCTACGAGCAGTACTTC
CDR3aa: CSARKPISYEQYF

v_gene: TRBV2
d_gene: -
abundance: few
j_gene: TRBJ2-5
CDR3nt: TGTGCCAGCAGTGGTCTCTTCCAAGAGACCCAGTACTTC
CDR3aa: CASSGLFQETQYF

v_gene: TRBV28
d_gene: -
abundance: -
j_gene: TRBJ1-1
CDR3nt: TGTGCCAGCAGCATAAGGGGATTGGCTGAAGCTTTCTTT
CDR3aa: CASSIRGLAEAFF

v_gene: TRBV5-1
d_gene: -
abundance: -
j_gene: TRBJ2-7
CDR3nt: TGCGCCAGCAGCTTGGCCGCCGCATACGAGCAGTACTTC
CDR3aa: CASSLAAAYEQYF

v_gene: TRBV12-1
d_gene: -
abundance: -
j_gene: TRBJ2-1
CDR3nt: TGTGCCAGCAGCTCCGGTAGCGGGGGGTACAATGAGCAGTTCTTC
CDR3aa: CASSSGSGGYNEQFF

v_gene: TRBV29-1
d_gene: TRBD2
abundance: many
j_gene: TRBJ2-5
CDR3nt: TGCAGCGTCGGACTAGCGGAACAAGAGACCCAGTACTTC
CDR3aa: CSVGLAEQETQYF

v_gene: TRBV6-6
d_gene: TRBD1
abundance: -
j_gene: TRBJ1-3
CDR3nt: TGTGCCATACAGGGGGTCGGAAACACCATATATTTT
CDR3aa: CAIQGVGNTIYF

v_gene: TRBV4-2
d_gene: -
abundance: many
j_gene: TRBJ2-5
CDR3nt: TGTGCCAGCAGCCAAGAGGGAAGGTTGGGGGTAGAGACCCAGTACTTC
CDR3aa: CASSQEGRLGVETQYF

v_gene: TRBV15
d_gene: -
abundance: many
j_gene: TRBJ1-6
CDR3nt: TGTGCCACCAGAGACAGATCGAATTCACCCCTCCACTTT
CDR3aa: CATRDRSNSPLHF

v_gene: TRBV15
d_gene: -
abundance: -
j_gene: TRBJ1-5
CDR3nt: TGTGCCACCAGCAGAGGCAGGAGCAATCAGCCCCAGCATTTT
CDR3aa: CATSRGRSNQPQHF

v_gene: TRBV11-1
d_gene: -
abundance: few
j_gene: TRBJ2-7
CDR3nt: TGTGCCAGCAGCTTAGGGCTCCGGGACTACGAGCAGTACTTC
CDR3aa: CASSLGLRDYEQYF

v_gene: TRBV20-1
d_gene: -
abundance: many
j_gene: TRBJ2-3
CDR3nt: TGCAGTGCTAGGTCCGCCCCAGATACGCAGTATTTT
CDR3aa: CSARSAPDTQYF

v_gene: TRBV7-8
d_gene: TRBD1
abundance: -
j_gene: TRBJ2-1
CDR3nt: TGTGCCAGCAGCTTGCTATCGATAACCGGGACAGGGCATGGTGAGCAGTTCTTC
CDR3aa: CASSLLSITGTGHGEQFF

v_gene: TRBV5-1
d_gene: -
abundance: many
j_gene: TRBJ2-4
CDR3nt: TGCGCCAGCAGCGAGGGCAAAAACATTCAGTACTTC
CDR3aa: CASSEGKNIQYF

v_gene: TRBV20-1
d_gene: -
abundance: few
j_gene: TRBJ1-1
CDR3nt: TGCAGTGCTAGGTACGCTCGATTGGAGGGCACTGAAGCTTTCTTT
CDR3aa: CSARYARLEGTEAFF

v_gene: TRBV2
d_gene: TRBD1
abundance: -
j_gene: TRBJ1-6
CDR3nt: TGTGCCAGCAGCGCAGGGGGCCGGGGGTCCTATAATTCACCCCTCCACTTT
CDR3aa: CASSAGGRGSYNSPLHF

v_gene: TRBV6-1
d_gene: TRBD2
abundance: many
j_gene: TRBJ2-1
CDR3nt: TGTGCCAGCAGTGCTAGCGGGGGGGTCTACAATGAGCAGTTCTTC
CDR3aa: CASSASGGVYNEQFF

v_gene: TRBV5-1
d_gene: -
abundance: -
j_gene: TRBJ2-2
CDR3nt: TGCGCCAGCAGCTTGGATTGGCGGGCTGGTACCGGGGAGCTGTTTTTT
CDR3aa: CASSLDWRAGTGELFF

v_gene: TRBV20-1
d_gene: TRBD1
abundance: many
j_gene: TRBJ1-4
CDR3nt: TGCAGTGCTACACAGGGGTTTAATGAAAAACTGTTTTTT
CDR3aa: CSATQGFNEKLFF

v_gene: TRBV20-1
d_gene: -
abundance: many
j_gene: TRBJ1-2
CDR3nt: TGCAGTTCAAAACCCAGGGTTAGCTATGGCTACACCTTC
CDR3aa: CSSKPRVSYGYTF

v_gene: TRBV3-1
d_gene: -
abundance: few
j_gene: TRBJ2-5
CDR3nt: TGTGCCAGCAGCCAAGGCGCTCGGAGGGGAGGAGAGACCCAGTACTTC
CDR3aa: CASSQGARRGGETQYF

v_gene: TRBV20-1
d_gene: TRBD1
abundance: many
j_gene: TRBJ1-1
CDR3nt: TGCAGTGCTAGTCCCATTCAGGGGGCTGAAGCTTTCTTT
CDR3aa: CSASPIQGAEAFF

v_gene: TRBV14
d_gene: -
abundance: few
j_gene: TRBJ2-7
CDR3nt: TGTGCCAGCAGCCAAGGTCTAGCCACTAACGAGCAGTACTTC
CDR3aa: CASSQGLATNEQYF

v_gene: TRBV7-2
d_gene: TRBD1
abundance: many
j_gene: TRBJ1-1
CDR3nt: TGTGCCAGCAGCTCTACCCAGGGGGCAGCGGGAGCTTTCTTT
CDR3aa: CASSSTQGAAGAFF

v_gene: TRBV9
d_gene: TRBD1
abundance: many
j_gene: TRBJ2-3
CDR3nt: TGTGCCAGCAGCGGTAGCCGCAGGGGGTCCGCAGATACGCAGTATTTT
CDR3aa: CASSGSRRGSADTQYF

v_gene: TRBV2
d_gene: TRBD1
abundance: many
j_gene: TRBJ2-7
CDR3nt: TGTGCCAGCACCTGGGACAGGGCGAACTACGAGCAGTACTTC
CDR3aa: CASTWDRANYEQYF

v_gene: TRBV2
d_gene: -
abundance: many
j_gene: TRBJ2-5
CDR3nt: TGTGCCAGCAGTGGGACGCAAGAGACCCAGTACTTC
CDR3aa: CASSGTQETQYF

v_gene: TRBV7-2
d_gene: -
abundance: -
j_gene: TRBJ1-3
CDR3nt: TGTGCCAGCAGCCCGCTTCTCTCTGGAAACACCATATATTTT
CDR3aa: CASSPLLSGNTIYF

v_gene: TRBV27
d_gene: -
abundance: -
j_gene: TRBJ1-1
CDR3nt: TGTGCCAGCAGGGTAGGGGTGGCGAACACTGAAGCTTTCTTT
CDR3aa: CASRVGVANTEAFF

v_gene: TRBV2
d_gene: -
abundance: many
j_gene: TRBJ1-1
CDR3nt: TGTGCCAGCAGCGTCCTGAGGGGATTGGGTACTGAAGCTTTCTTT
CDR3aa: CASSVLRGLGTEAFF

v_gene: TRBV10-3
d_gene: -
abundance: few
j_gene: TRBJ1-2
CDR3nt: TGTGCCATCACCGCGGAGGCCTCGGCAAGTGGCTACACCTTC
CDR3aa: CAITAEASASGYTF

v_gene: TRBV7-9
d_gene: -
abundance: few
j_gene: TRBJ2-2
CDR3nt: TGTGCCAGCAGCGGGGTTTCGAACACCGGGGAGCTGTTTTTT
CDR3aa: CASSGVSNTGELFF

v_gene: TRBV6-5
d_gene: TRBD1
abundance: -
j_gene: TRBJ2-7
CDR3nt: TGTGCCAGCAGTTACTCGGGCAGGGGGCCCTACGAGCAGTACTTC
CDR3aa: CASSYSGRGPYEQYF

v_gene: TRBV9
d_gene: -
abundance: many
j_gene: TRBJ2-7
CDR3nt: TGTGCCAGCAGCGTAGCGGAGTCCTACGAGCAGTACTTC
CDR3aa: CASSVAESYEQYF

v_gene: TRBV2
d_gene: -
abundance: -
j_gene: TRBJ2-6
CDR3nt: TGTGCCAGCAGTGATTCCCCTGTTGGGGGATGGATCTCTGGGGCCAACGTCCTGACTTTC
CDR3aa: CASSDSPVGGWISGANVLTF

v_gene: TRBV6-5
d_gene: -
abundance: few
j_gene: TRBJ1-3
CDR3nt: TGTGCCAGCAGTTCCACGTGGGGCAAAGGAAACACCATATATTTT
CDR3aa: CASSSTWGKGNTIYF

v_gene: TRBV5-6
d_gene: -
abundance: many
j_gene: TRBJ2-6
CDR3nt: TGTGCCAGCAGCTTGCCTGGGGCCAACGTCCTGACTTTC
CDR3aa: CASSLPGANVLTF

v_gene: TRBV7-8
d_gene: -
abundance: few
j_gene: TRBJ1-5
CDR3nt: TGTGCCAGCAGCTCACCTCAGGTCGACCCTAGCAATCAGCCCCAGCATTTT
CDR3aa: CASSSPQVDPSNQPQHF

v_gene: TRBV7-2
d_gene: TRBD2
abundance: many
j_gene: TRBJ2-5
CDR3nt: TGTGCCAGCAGCTTAGTAGCGGGACTAGCGGGCAGGACCCAGTACTTC
CDR3aa: CASSLVAGLAGRTQYF

v_gene: TRBV2
d_gene: -
abundance: -
j_gene: TRBJ1-3
CDR3nt: TGTGCCAGCAGTGACGGGTTGGGGAGTGGAAACACCATATATTTT
CDR3aa: CASSDGLGSGNTIYF

v_gene: TRBV12-3/TRBV12-4
d_gene: -
abundance: -
j_gene: TRBJ1-2
CDR3nt: TGTGCCAGCACCGTCGGAGGGAATGGCTACACCTTC
CDR3aa: CASTVGGNGYTF

v_gene: TRBV30
d_gene: -
abundance: -
j_gene: TRBJ2-3
CDR3nt: TGTGCCTGGAGTCGGACATTACGAGATACGCAGTATTTT
CDR3aa: CAWSRTLRDTQYF

v_gene: TRBV12-3/TRBV12-4
d_gene: -
abundance: many
j_gene: TRBJ2-7
CDR3nt: TGTGCCAGCAGCCACGGACAGTTTTACGAGCAGTACTTC
CDR3aa: CASSHGQFYEQYF

v_gene: TRBV4-3
d_gene: -
abundance: many
j_gene: TRBJ2-3
CDR3nt: TGCGCCAGCAGCCAAGTGAAATTCTCACAACCTTTCACAGATACGCAGTATTTT
CDR3aa: CASSQVKFSQPFTDTQYF

v_gene: TRBV6-1
d_gene: TRBD2
abundance: many
j_gene: TRBJ2-1
CDR3nt: TGTGCCAGCAGTGTAGCGGGGTACTCCTACAATGAGCAGTTCTTC
CDR3aa: CASSVAGYSYNEQFF

v_gene: TRBV6-5
d_gene: -
abundance: many
j_gene: TRBJ2-2
CDR3nt: TGTGCCAGCAGTTACTCGGGAACAGATAACACCGGGGAGCTGTTTTTT
CDR3aa: CASSYSGTDNTGELFF

v_gene: TRBV18
d_gene: TRBD1
abundance: few
j_gene: TRBJ1-3
CDR3nt: TGTGCCAGCTCACCCATCTGGACAGGTTTAACCTCATTCGATAGGCCTGGAAACACCATATATTTT
CDR3aa: CASSPIWTGLTSFDRPGNTIYF